These T cell receptor beta chains were read from a single sample in a study of T cell repertoires in cytomegalovirus infection. TCRdb itself ran the reads through MiXCR, one entry per CDR3 protein. The sample shows fewer than 550,000 distinct CDR3 sequences, about 15% of them seen only once. The sample consisted of CD8+ T cells from PBMCs. These TCRs come from a human donor in good health (CMV status not recorded). Some clones in this sample may be carry-over from other donors' samples. The CDR3 runs from the conserved cysteine through the conserved F or W.

TRBV11-2	TRBJ2-2	CASSLIAGATGELFF
TRBV6-5	TRBJ2-7	CASSYGDSSSYEQYF
TRBV6-5	TRBJ1-4	CASSYSQRYEKLFF
TRBV28	TRBJ2-5	CASSLPGSALKETQYF
TRBV4-1	TRBJ1-1	CASSQVPDRANTEAFF
TRBV9	TRBJ2-3	CASSVGSGVITDTQYF
TRBV10-3	TRBJ2-3	CAISGEAAYTDTQYF
TRBV7-3	TRBJ2-3	CASSVGTSGRDTQYF
TRBV25-1	TRBJ1-2	CASSEYSTGGYGYTF
TRBV4-2	TRBJ2-7	CASSQDEGGYEQYF
TRBV27	TRBJ1-2	CASSSGTARYGYTF
TRBV11-2	TRBJ2-4	CASSLWSGRGGAKNIQYF
TRBV5-1	TRBJ2-7	CASSGGLAGPYEQYF
TRBV27	TRBJ2-7	CASSSAISYEQYF
TRBV24-1	TRBJ2-5	CATSDLGTEPETQYF
TRBV7-9	TRBJ2-7	CASSPPGTSGRANPYEQYF
TRBV12-3/TRBV12-4	TRBJ2-2	CASSPDSRQPNTGELFF
TRBV3-1	TRBJ2-7	CASSQDFGQGGSYEQYF
TRBV5-1	TRBJ2-3	CASSLGSDPQYF
TRBV29-1	TRBJ1-2	CSVHRDRVDGYTF
TRBV5-1	TRBJ1-5	CASSLSGPNQPQHF
TRBV15	TRBJ2-1	CATSTFYNEQFF